Many counts were recorded for the clone carrying this T cell receptor (beta chain). The missing CDR3 end, 3 residues past where the read stops, is filled in from the germline J gene. These data belong to a study of T cell clonality in common variable immunodeficiency. This CDR3 comprises 14 residues. Germline CDR1 and CDR2: KGHSH and LQKENI. The J segment lost 8 bases and the V segment lost 5 bases, leaving 8 bases of the junction unmatched. Using immunoSEQ multiplex PCR, the repertoire was profiled, and TCRdb retains in-frame clones only, with some absent. Listed here are 60,000 to 75,000 clones without any singletons, the top ten holding approximately 1.6%.

The TCR was taken from a person aged 18 to 75 in good health. V usage is TRBV18 and J usage is TRBJ2-1; 8 nucleotides agree with TRBD2. Sequences were obtained from peripheral blood mononuclear cells. Partial CDR3 DNA: TGTGCCAGCTCATCCCAGCGGGAGTGGGATGAG. Its translation is CASSSQREWDE. In full, the CDR3 is CASSSQREWDEQFF.